A single sample gave rise to the 8 T cell receptor beta chains below, sequenced in a study of blood T cell repertoires in COVID-19. Assay: immunoSEQ multiplex PCR; the TCRdb copy retains only in-frame clones and omits some. The sample has some 340,000 clones, approximately 91% seen once. Sequencing was performed on PBMCs or T cells enriched from blood (not recorded which). The receptors stem from a woman aged 25-40 years who had been exposed to COVID-19.

The chain combines TRBV5-1 with TRBJ2-5; maybe TRBD2 (7 bases). The V gene's germline CDR1 is SGHRS and CDR2 YFSETQ. The CDR3 spans 18 residues. Trimming pared 1 base from V and 2 bases from J, leaving 21 bases between. The CDR3 DNA follows: TGCGCCAGCAGCTTGTTTGGGGGGGCCCCCGGGAAGCAAGAGACCCAGTACTTC. Encoded protein: CASSLFGGAPGKQETQYF.

The chain carries TRBV5-1 and TRBJ1-1; TRBD1 matches at 8 bases. In germline, CDR1 is SGHRS, CDR2 YFSETQ. CDR3 length: 15 residues. The V gene end was trimmed by 6 bases and the J gene end by 0 bases; junction bases not matched to a gene: 7. For the CDR3, the DNA is TGCGCCAGCATGACAGGGGATCTCATGAACACTGAAGCTTTCTTT. Translated, it gives CASMTGDLMNTEAFF.

The table lists this clone with a few counts. The chain recombines TRBV19 with TRBJ2-3; D might be TRBD1 (5 bases). Germline assignment: CDR1 LNHDA and CDR2 SQIVND (reference sequence). CDR3 size: 14 residues. Trimming pared 4 bases from V and 8 bases from J, leaving 16 bases between. The DNA of the CDR3 is TGTGCCAGTAGTAGACAGATTTCCTCACCTACGCAGTATTTT. It encodes CASSRQISSPTQYF.

This CDR3 reads CASSTRETQYF. DNA for the CDR3: TGTGCCAGTAGCACTAGAGAGACCCAGTACTTC. The rearrangement links TRBV19 to TRBJ2-5; possible D gene TRBD2, 5 bases. Germline V gives CDR1 LNHDA, CDR2 SQIVND (reference sequence). The V gene lost 6 bases and the J gene lost 4 bases, with 6 bases spanning the gap. This CDR3 has 11 residues.

The chain recombines TRBV10-3 with TRBJ1-5, with TRBD1 as a possible D gene (5 bases). The V end lost 7 bases, the J end lost 3 bases, and 10 bases lay between the germline ends. Germline V lookup: CDR1 ENHRY, CDR2 SYGVKD. The CDR3 loop spans 13 amino acids. The CDR3 coding sequence is TGTGCCATCAAAAGACAGATCAATCAGCCCCAGCATTTT. Translated: CAIKRQINQPQHF.

The chain couples TRBV12-3 or TRBV12-4 to TRBJ1-1; D ambiguous. The CDR3 contains 13 residues. V was cut by 4 bases and J by 3 bases, with 9 bases left in between. The CDR3 sequence is CASSYTTDTEAFF. The CDR3 DNA reads TGTGCCAGCAGTTATACTACCGACACTGAAGCTTTCTTT.

The chain combines TRBV6-5 with TRBJ1-2, with 8 bases matching TRBD1. The length of the CDR3 is 14 residues. Germline assignment: CDR1 MNHEY and CDR2 SVGAGI. With 8 bases clipped from V and 2 bases from J, the junction kept 7 bases outside the gene matches. The CDR3 region is CASLGRQGNYGYTF. CDR3 sequence (DNA): TGTGCCAGCTTAGGGCGACAGGGGAACTATGGCTACACCTTC.

The CDR3 nucleotides are TGTGCCAGCTCTAAACAGGGCAACACTGAAGCTTTCTTT. This encodes CASSKQGNTEAFF. The rearrangement uses TRBV7-9 and TRBJ1-1; tentative D call: TRBD1 (6 bases). The CDR3 runs to 13 residues. V gave up 8 bases and J gave up 2 bases, with 12 bases separating them. CDR1 and CDR2 from the germline V gene are SEHNR and FQNEAQ (reference sequence).